This TCR beta chain was retrieved from a study of graft-versus-host responses after intestinal transplantation. Sequencing used immunoSEQ multiplex PCR; TCRdb keeps in-frame clones, though not all of them. In the table there are under 30,000 clones, more than 70% of which are singletons. After removal of 5 bases from V and 4 bases from J, the junction contained 7 bases not matched to a gene. Germline V lookup: CDR1 SGHTA, CDR2 FQGTGA. The CDR3 covers 16 residues. Graft specimens yielded both intraepithelial and lamina propria lymphocytes. The source of this sequence is a human patient who received an intestinal transplant, so some T cells may come from the graft donor. The chain recombines TRBV7-3 with TRBJ2-1, with TRBD2 matching 11 bases. Here the sequenced sample was ileum tissue, taken 98 days after intestinal transplantation. CDR3 protein: CASSEALAGVYNEQFF. CDR3 nucleotide sequence: TGTGCCAGCAGCGAAGCACTAGCGGGGGTATACAATGAGCAGTTCTTC.